What follows describes a single TCR beta chain. Its cognate antigen is unknown. The data were taken from a study of shared clonotypes between healthy human individuals. Findings and caveats of the study: Clonotypes shared by all four sorted-subset donors had higher generation probabilities than non-shared clonotypes.

The assay was immunoSEQ multiplex PCR, and TCRdb's table has in-frame clones only and misses some. The sample lists 2 million to 2.5 million clones, approximately 94% occurring once. V lost 3 bases to trimming and J lost 0 bases; unmatched junction nucleotides: 5. The germline V gene encodes CDR1 LGHNA and CDR2 YSLEER. The CDR3 is 18 residues long. Sequenced sample: naive CD4+ T cells sorted from blood. Subset given: CD45RA+ positively selected. The chain couples TRBV4-3 to TRBJ2-6; 10 bases match TRBD1. The receptor was derived from a man between 18 and 29 years old in good health. CDR3 sequence reads: CASSQRDRGDSGANVLTF. The CDR3 coding sequence is TGCGCCAGCAGCCAGAGGGACAGGGGCGACTCTGGGGCCAACGTCCTGACTTTC.